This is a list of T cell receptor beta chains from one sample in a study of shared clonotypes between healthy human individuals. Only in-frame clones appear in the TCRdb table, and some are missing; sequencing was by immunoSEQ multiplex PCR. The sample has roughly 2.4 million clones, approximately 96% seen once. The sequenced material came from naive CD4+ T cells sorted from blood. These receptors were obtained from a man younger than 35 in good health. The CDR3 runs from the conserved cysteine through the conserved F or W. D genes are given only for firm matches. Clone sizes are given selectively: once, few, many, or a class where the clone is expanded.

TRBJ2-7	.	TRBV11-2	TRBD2	CASSHARSGGNYEQYF	TGTGCCAGCAGCCATGCAAGGAGCGGGGGGAACTACGAGCAGTACTTC
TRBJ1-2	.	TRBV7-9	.	CASSLPILANYGYTF	TGTGCCAGCAGCTTGCCGATCTTAGCTAACTATGGCTACACCTTC
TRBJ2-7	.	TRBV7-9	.	CASSLDNRAYEQYF	TGTGCCAGCAGCTTAGATAACAGGGCCTACGAGCAGTACTTC
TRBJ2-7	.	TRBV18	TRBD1	CASSSGTGTYEQYF	TGTGCCAGCTCGTCCGGGACAGGAACCTACGAGCAGTACTTC
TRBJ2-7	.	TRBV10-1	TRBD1	CASRPRDSSYEQYF	TGCGCCAGCAGACCCCGGGACAGCTCCTACGAGCAGTACTTC
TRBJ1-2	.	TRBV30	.	CAWVGGFGYTF	TGTGCCTGGGTAGGAGGATTCGGCTACACCTTC
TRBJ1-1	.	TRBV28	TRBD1	CASSSGQGGKNTEAFF	TGTGCCAGCAGCAGCGGACAGGGAGGAAAGAACACTGAAGCTTTCTTT
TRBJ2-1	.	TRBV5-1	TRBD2	CASSFSGGHSGEQFF	TGCGCCAGCAGCTTTAGCGGGGGGCACTCAGGGGAGCAGTTCTTC
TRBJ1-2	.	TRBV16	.	CASSQSTVLGYGYTF	TGTGCCAGCAGCCAATCCACAGTGTTAGGCTATGGCTACACCTTC
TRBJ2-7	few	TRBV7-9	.	CASGPGTPTYEQYF	TGTGCCAGCGGACCCGGGACTCCTACCTACGAGCAGTACTTC
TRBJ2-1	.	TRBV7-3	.	CASSSSNEQFF	TGTGCCAGCAGCTCCAGTAATGAGCAGTTCTTC
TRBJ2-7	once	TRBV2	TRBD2	CASSERPGGYEQYF	TGTGCCAGCAGTGAAAGACCGGGAGGCTACGAGCAGTACTTC
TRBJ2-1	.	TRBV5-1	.	CASSPTGTEYNEQFF	TGCGCCAGCAGCCCAACCGGGACTGAATACAATGAGCAGTTCTTC
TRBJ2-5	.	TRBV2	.	CASSRGGSETQYF	TGTGCCAGCAGCCGAGGGGGTAGTGAGACCCAGTACTTC
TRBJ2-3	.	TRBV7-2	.	CASSSKDTQYF	TGTGCCAGCAGCTCAAAAGATACGCAGTATTTT
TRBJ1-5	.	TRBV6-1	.	CASSALTPQHF	TGTGCCAGCAGTGCCCTGACGCCCCAGCATTTT
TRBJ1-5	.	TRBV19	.	CASSIAGSNQPQHF	TGTGCCAGTAGTATCGCAGGTAGCAATCAGCCCCAGCATTTT
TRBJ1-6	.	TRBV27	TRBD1	CASSSYQGAGSPLHF	TGTGCCAGCAGTTCCTATCAGGGGGCGGGCTCACCCCTCCACTTT
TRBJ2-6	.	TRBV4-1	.	CASSQEGNSGANVLTF	TGCGCCAGCAGCCAAGAGGGCAACTCTGGGGCCAACGTCCTGACTTTC
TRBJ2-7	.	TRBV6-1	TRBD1	CASMGQGGITYEQYF	TGTGCCAGCATGGGACAGGGTGGAATAACCTACGAGCAGTACTTC
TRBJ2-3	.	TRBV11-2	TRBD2	CASSSEGGLASDTQYF	TGTGCCAGCAGCTCCGAAGGCGGACTAGCATCCGATACGCAGTATTTT
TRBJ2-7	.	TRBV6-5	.	CASPDRTYEQYF	TGTGCCAGCCCAGACAGGACCTACGAGCAGTACTTC
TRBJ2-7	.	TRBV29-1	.	CSAANAEQYF	TGCAGCGCCGCCAACGCCGAGCAGTACTTC
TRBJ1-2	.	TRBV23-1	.	CASSRPGQANYGYTF	TGCGCCAGCAGTCGGCCGGGTCAAGCTAACTATGGCTACACCTTC